The next 19 T cell receptor beta chains were all read from a single sample in a study of blood T cells in healthy people across ages. Sample-barcoded 5' priming and a J-beta primer mix drove a second PCR of about 7 to 12 cycles. MiXCR was run by TCRdb on the 5' RACE reads, yielding one entry per CDR3 protein. There are 750,000 to 950,000 distinct CDR3 sequences in the sample; about 48% occur only once, and under 50% lies in the top ten. Sequenced sample: blood. All receptors come from a man at least 80 years old in good health.

J is TRBJ2-2 and V is TRBV6-5, with a possible D match to TRBD1 (6 bases). V lost 1 base, J lost 4 bases, and 13 bases lay in between. Germline CDR1 MNHEY, CDR2 SVGAGI. CDR3 size: 16 residues. CDR3 DNA sequence: TGTGCCAGCAGTTACTTGCGTACAGGGTCCACCGGGGAGCTGTTTTTT. Amino acids: CASSYLRTGSTGELFF.

The genes are TRBV6-5 and TRBJ2-6; 9 bases map to TRBD1. CDR3 length: 17 amino acids. Germline-derived CDR1 and CDR2 are MNHEY and SVGAGI. J was trimmed by 2 bases and V by 2 bases; bases with no gene match: 4. The CDR3 DNA is TGTGCCAGCAGTTACGATACAGGGGGCGCTGGGGCCAACGTCCTGACTTTC. Encoded protein: CASSYDTGGAGANVLTF.

V usage is TRBV28 and J usage is TRBJ2-1; 12 nucleotides line up with TRBD2. The length of the CDR3 is 14 residues. V shed 5 bases and J 6 bases; nucleotides not matched to a gene: 2. The germline gives CDR1 MDHEN, CDR2 SYDVKM. CDR3 residues: CASSRLAGANEQFF. The CDR3 region has the DNA TGTGCCAGCAGTCGACTAGCGGGAGCCAATGAGCAGTTCTTC. The full variable domain, rest sourced from reference TRBV28 and TRBJ2-1, is DVKVTQSSRYLVKRTGEKVFLECVQDMDHENMFWYRQDPGLGLRLIYFSYDVKMKEKGDIPEGYSVSREKKERFSLILESASTNQTSMYLCASSRLAGANEQFFGPGTRLTVL.

The genes are TRBV20-1 and TRBJ2-5, with 11 bases fitting TRBD2. Germline-derived CDR1 and CDR2 are DFQATT and SNEGSKA (reference sequence). The CDR3 spans 17 residues. Losses at the gene ends were 2 bases for V and 0 bases for J; bases not matched to a gene: 8. The CDR3 DNA is TGCAGTGCTAGACCGGGACTAGCGGATTTGTACCAAGAGACCCAGTACTTC. Protein product: CSARPGLADLYQETQYF.

J is TRBJ2-7 and V is TRBV9, with D uncertain. This CDR3 is built from 14 residues. Trimming removed 0 bases from V and 0 bases from J, with 7 bases in between. Germline CDR1 and CDR2: SGDLS and YYNGEE. The CDR3 reads CASSVAAVSYEQYF. CDR3 coding DNA: TGTGCCAGCAGCGTAGCGGCAGTCTCCTACGAGCAGTACTTC. Supplemented by reference TRBV9 and TRBJ2-7, the full variable domain reads DSGVTQTPKHLITATGQRVTLRCSPRSGDLSVYWYQQSLDQGLQFLIQYYNGEERAKGNILERFSAQQFPDLHSELNLSSLELGDSALYFCASSVAAVSYEQYFGPGTRLTVT.

The chain has TRBV7-6 and TRBJ1-4; D unclear. V was shortened by 1 base and J by 5 bases, with 14 bases between the two germline ends. This CDR3 has 16 amino acids. Germline V gene data show CDR1 as SGHVS and CDR2 as FNYEAQ. This CDR3 reads CASSLGPGVGNEKLFF. The CDR3 nucleotides are TGTGCCAGCAGCTTAGGCCCAGGAGTCGGAAATGAAAAACTGTTTTTT. The full variable domain, rest sourced from reference TRBV7-6 and TRBJ1-4, is GAGVSQSPRYKVTKRGQDVALRCDPISGHVSLYWYRQALGQGPEFLTYFNYEAQQDKSGLPNDRFSAERPEGSISTLTIQRTEQRDSAMYRCASSLGPGVGNEKLFFGSGTQLSVL.

As DNA, the CDR3 is TGCAGTGCGATCTTACCTAGCACAGATACGCAGTATTTT. Protein product: CSAILPSTDTQYF. This chain joins TRBV20-1 and TRBJ2-3; D ambiguous. Germline V lookup: CDR1 DFQATT, CDR2 SNEGSKA (reference sequence). V was shortened by 6 bases and J by 0 bases, with 10 bases between the two germline ends. The CDR3 loop spans 13 amino acids.

The chain links TRBV27 to TRBJ2-3; 14 positions agree with TRBD2. CDR1 and CDR2 from the germline V gene are MNHEY and SMNVEV (reference sequence). CDR3 size: 18 residues. The V gene end was trimmed by 7 bases and the J gene end by 1 base; junction bases not matched to a gene: 10. CDR3 coding DNA: TGTGCCAGCAACGATCCGGGACTAGCGGGAGTCGGCACAGATACGCAGTATTTT. Its protein product is CASNDPGLAGVGTDTQYF.

This clonotype was detected a few times. This chain connects TRBV9 to TRBJ2-1; D may be TRBD2 (6 bases). The germline V and J ends were trimmed by 1 base and 8 bases, with 16 bases remaining between them. The CDR3 is made up of 15 amino acids. CDR1 and CDR2 (germline): SGDLS, YYNGEE. CDR3 nucleotide sequence: TGTGCCAGCAGCGTAAGGGAGGTTGGGGTGGATGAGCAGTTCTTC. Amino acids: CASSVREVGVDEQFF.

There are a few counts of this clonotype. This chain links TRBV20-1 with TRBJ2-4; 12 bases map to TRBD2. TRBJ2-5 explains the end of the DNA better; the J call may be wrong. The CDR3 loop spans 12 amino acids. Germline CDR1 reads DFQATT; CDR2 reads SNEGSKA (reference sequence). This chain's CDR3 is CSKTSGGETQYF. CDR3 nucleotide sequence: TGCAGTAAGACTAGCGGGGGAGAGACCCAGTACTTC.

This clonotype was observed a single time. The V gene is TRBV14, the J gene TRBJ1-1, with TRBD1 matching over 7 bases. The germline V gene has CDR1 SGHDN and CDR2 FVKESK. Trimming cost V 2 bases and J 6 bases; bases outside gene matches: 9. The CDR3 totals 15 residues. The CDR3 region has the DNA TGTGCCAGCAGCCAACTGATAGGGGGCTTGCCTGAAGCTTTCTTT. As protein: CASSQLIGGLPEAFF.

The chain couples TRBV29-1 to TRBJ1-4; D gene unclear. The germline V gene encodes CDR1 SQVTM and CDR2 ANQGSEA. V lost 7 bases and J 8 bases, leaving 14 bases between the germline ends. The CDR3 loop spans 12 amino acids. The CDR3, as DNA: TGCAGCGCTTACTTGAGATACGAAAAACTGTTTTTT. As protein: CSAYLRYEKLFF.

The chain recombines TRBV29-1 with TRBJ1-2; the match to TRBD1 covers 9 bases. Trimming at V came to 0 bases and at J to 7 bases, leaving 6 bases not matched to a gene. The germline gives CDR1 SQVTM, CDR2 ANQGSEA. This CDR3 contains 14 residues. The CDR3 loop is CSVEDQDRGSGYTF. In nucleotides, the CDR3 is TGCAGCGTTGAAGATCAGGACAGGGGCTCTGGCTACACCTTC.

This clonotype was picked up a small number of times. V is TRBV5-1 and J is TRBJ2-7, with TRBD1 identical over 8 bases. This CDR3 contains 15 residues. Trimming removed 4 bases from V and 2 bases from J; junction bases left unmatched: 8. Germline V CDR1 and CDR2: SGHRS, YFSETQ. The CDR3 DNA reads TGCGCCAGCAGCCCCAGGGGACAGGACCCCTACGAGCAGTACTTC. Its translation is CASSPRGQDPYEQYF.

The chain uses TRBV6-5 and TRBJ1-2, with D hard to call. CDR3 length: 14 residues. The V end lost 0 bases, the J end lost 3 bases, and 8 bases lay between the germline ends. Germline CDR1 and CDR2: MNHEY and SVGAGI. In DNA, the CDR3 is TGTGCCAGCAGTTACTCGAGAGGGTACTATGGCTACACCTTC. It codes for CASSYSRGYYGYTF.

The chain links TRBV20-1 to TRBJ1-1; a possible D gene is TRBD1 (5 bases). This CDR3 spans 12 amino acids. In germline, CDR1 is DFQATT, CDR2 SNEGSKA (reference sequence). V lost 6 bases and J 4 bases, leaving 12 bases between the germline ends. The CDR3 loop reads CSARVTGTEAFF. DNA for the CDR3: TGCAGTGCCAGGGTAACCGGCACTGAAGCTTTCTTT.

The chain links TRBV6-5 to TRBJ2-5, with D tentatively TRBD2 (7 bases). V was shortened by 8 bases and J by 11 bases, with 27 bases between the two germline ends. Germline CDR1 is MNHEY and CDR2 is SVGAGI. CDR3 length equals 15 residues. CDR3 residues: CASGWRRGLGNEQYF. For the CDR3, the DNA is TGTGCCAGCGGCTGGAGGCGGGGGCTTGGCAATGAGCAGTACTTC.

The chain couples TRBV3-1 to TRBJ2-1, with 9 bases aligning to TRBD1. Germline lookup yields CDR1 LGHDT and CDR2 YNNKEL (reference sequence). This CDR3 is built from 16 residues. J gave up 6 bases and V 4 bases, and 10 bases lay outside the gene matches. In DNA form, the CDR3 reads TGTGCCAGCAGCCGAGAACCAGGGACAGGGTCCAATGAGCAGTTCTTC. Translation gives CASSREPGTGSNEQFF.

V and J are TRBV11-3 and TRBJ2-1; D not certain. V lost 0 bases and J lost 4, with 10 bases in between. The CDR3 is 15 residues long. Germline-derived CDR1 and CDR2 are SGHNT and YENEEA. This CDR3 is CASSLDPQPYNEQFF. As DNA, the CDR3 is TGTGCCAGCAGCTTAGATCCCCAGCCGTACAATGAGCAGTTCTTC.